Here is one TCR beta chain with its context. Its antigen is unidentified. This specimen belongs to a study of human T cells and chemical hapten exposure. Study as a whole: All through the roughly 25-week study, the scalp of each patient received diphenylcyclopropenone doses weekly.

The time point was: pre-sensitization, week 0. As for treatment: therapeutic diphenylcyclopropenone sensitization with weekly scalp DPC. The study, taken as a whole, reports: Sensitization with DPC brought no change to TCRs above 1 in 1000 in frequency.

Germline-derived CDR1 and CDR2 are MDHEN and SYDVKM. The CDR3 is 15 residues long. The trim removed 8 bases at V and 4 bases at J, leaving 8 bases unmatched. The library tagged individual cDNA molecules with unique molecular identifiers. TCRdb itself ran the RACE reads through MiXCR, one entry per CDR3 protein. Counted here are 380,000 or so distinct CDR3 sequences, about 5% occurring once; the ten biggest clones make up more than 8%. The sample consisted of whole blood, taken in connection with sensitization to the hapten diphenylcyclopropenone (DPC). The TCR was taken from a woman aged 18-29 years with alopecia areata. Some clones in this sample may be carry-over from other donors' samples. V and J are TRBV28 and TRBJ2-1, with 10 positions matching TRBD2. For the CDR3, the DNA is TGTGCCAGCCGGGGAGCGGGGGGGCTATACAATGAGCAGTTCTTC. Amino acid sequence: CASRGAGGLYNEQFF.